Listed below are T cell receptor beta chains from one sample, sequenced in a study of control samples from healthy donors and cancer patients. The table came from immunoSEQ multiplex PCR; TCRdb's copy has only in-frame clones and leaves some out. Here the sample spans about 51,000 clones, roughly 90% being singletons. Sequenced material: PBMCs. These receptors were collected from a man in his fifties or sixties with head and neck cancer. CDR3s include the opening cysteine and the closing phenylalanine or tryptophan. The order of the fields is D gene, clone size, V gene, J gene, CDR3 protein, CDR3 DNA. A D gene is named only where the DNA matches it firmly. The size of a clone is reported for some rows only, either as once, few or many, or as a class for expanded clones.

>TRBD1|.|TRBV19|TRBJ1-5
CASKTGGNQPQHF
TGTGCCAGTAAGACAGGGGGCAATCAGCCCCAGCATTTT
>TRBD2|.|TRBV5-1|TRBJ2-3
CASSPGLADTDTQYF
TGCGCCAGCAGTCCGGGACTAGCGGACACAGATACGCAGTATTTT
>TRBD1|.|TRBV24-1|TRBJ2-5
CATSDYTGGRETQYF
TGTGCCACCAGTGACTACACAGGGGGCAGGGAGACCCAGTACTTC
>TRBD1|.|TRBV3-1/TRBV3-2|TRBJ1-5
CASSAGTGFSNQPQHF
TGTGCCAGCAGTGCCGGGACAGGGTTTAGCAATCAGCCCCAGCATTTT
>.|.|TRBV30|TRBJ1-2
CAWNRQGHGYTF
TGTGCCTGGAATCGGCAGGGCCATGGCTACACCTTC
>.|few|TRBV4-1|TRBJ1-5
CASSQVRIVGGYQPQHF
TGCGCCAGCAGCCAAGTGAGGATTGTGGGCGGCTATCAGCCCCAGCATTTT
>TRBD2|.|TRBV5-1|TRBJ2-3
CASSLELAGGSDTQYF
TGCGCCAGCAGCTTGGAACTAGCGGGGGGTTCTGATACGCAGTATTTT
>TRBD1|.|TRBV5-1|TRBJ1-1
CASSLVGGTGEAFF
TGCGCCAGCAGCTTGGTAGGCGGGACAGGGGAAGCTTTCTTT
>.|.|TRBV7-6|TRBJ2-1
CASSETGQGYNEQFF
TGTGCCAGCAGCGAGACTGGGCAGGGATACAATGAGCAGTTCTTC
>.|.|TRBV13|TRBJ1-3
CASSFGTSSGNTIYF
TGTGCCAGCAGCTTCGGGACAAGCTCTGGAAACACCATATATTTT
>TRBD1|.|TRBV6-5|TRBJ1-5
CASSTNGQANQPQHF
TGTGCCAGCAGCACAAACGGACAGGCCAATCAGCCCCAGCATTTT
>.|.|TRBV5-4|TRBJ2-7
CASSTFGGFEQYF
TGTGCCAGCAGCACATTTGGGGGTTTCGAGCAGTACTTC
>.|.|TRBV6-5|TRBJ2-1
CASSHKERGHNEQFF
TGTGCCAGCAGCCACAAAGAAAGGGGCCACAATGAGCAGTTCTTC
>TRBD1|.|TRBV6-5|TRBJ2-7
CASSRQGVNSYEQYF
TGTGCCAGCAGCCGACAGGGTGTAAATTCCTACGAGCAGTACTTC
>.|.|TRBV9|TRBJ1-3
CASSVTGMSGNTIYF
TGTGCCAGCAGCGTTACAGGGATGAGTGGAAACACCATATATTTT
>.|.|TRBV4-1|TRBJ2-1
CASSQDGSYNEQFF
TGCGCCAGCAGCCAAGACGGGAGCTACAATGAGCAGTTCTTC
>.|.|TRBV27|TRBJ2-7
CASSLAPGSYEQYF
TGTGCCAGCAGTTTAGCCCCAGGCTCCTACGAGCAGTACTTC
>TRBD1|.|TRBV5-1|TRBJ1-2
CASSLVTGGSDGYTF
TGCGCCAGCAGCTTGGTTACAGGGGGTAGCGATGGCTACACCTTC
>.|few|TRBV3-1/TRBV3-2|TRBJ1-1
CASSLRVNTEAFF
TGTGCCAGCAGCCTCCGAGTAAACACTGAAGCTTTCTTT
>.|.|TRBV28|TRBJ2-5
CASTGVEGVETQYF
TGTGCCAGCACGGGGGTGGAGGGGGTCGAGACCCAGTACTTC
>.|once|TRBV7-3|TRBJ2-3
CASSVDRSPGTDTQYF
TGTGCCAGCAGCGTCGACAGGAGTCCAGGGACAGATACGCAGTATTTT
>.|.|TRBV28|TRBJ1-1
CASSTLTNRNTEAFF
TGTGCCAGCAGTACCCTGACAAACCGGAACACTGAAGCTTTCTTT
>.|.|TRBV6-5|TRBJ1-1
CASGIRRAEAFF
TGTGCCAGCGGAATACGCAGGGCTGAAGCTTTCTTT
>.|.|TRBV5-1|TRBJ2-2
CASSNTLNTGELFF
TGCGCCAGCAGTAATACATTAAACACCGGGGAGCTGTTTTTT
>.|.|TRBV2|TRBJ1-2
CASSETHGHSLGGYTF
TGTGCCAGCAGTGAAACGCACGGACACTCCCTGGGAGGCTACACCTTC
>TRBD1|.|TRBV27|TRBJ2-3
CASTRDRASDTQYF
TGTGCCAGCACCCGGGACAGGGCGTCAGATACGCAGTATTTT
>.|.|TRBV5-1|TRBJ2-7
CASSLRGRSDVYEQYF
TGCGCCAGCAGCTTAAGAGGGCGGTCGGACGTCTACGAGCAGTACTTC
>TRBD2|.|TRBV25-1|TRBJ2-1
CASSEYIRTSGPNNEQFF
TGTGCCAGCAGTGAATATATAAGGACTAGCGGACCCAACAATGAGCAGTTCTTC
>TRBD1|.|TRBV5-4|TRBJ1-5
CASSLGGTGNQPQHF
TGTGCCAGCAGCTTGGGAGGGACAGGCAATCAGCCCCAGCATTTT
>TRBD1|.|TRBV6-5|TRBJ2-5
CASKRGRYTQETQYF
TGTGCCAGCAAAAGGGGGCGGTATACTCAAGAGACCCAGTACTTC
>TRBD1|.|TRBV29-1|TRBJ1-5
CSVGTGGAGGQPQHF
TGCAGCGTTGGAACAGGGGGCGCGGGGGGTCAGCCCCAGCATTTT
>.|few|TRBV30|TRBJ1-3
CAWKGGNTIYF
TGTGCCTGGAAGGGGGGAAACACCATATATTTT
>.|.|TRBV11-2|TRBJ1-3
CAVGGSIGNTIYF
TGTGCCGTCGGGGGGAGCATTGGAAACACCATATATTTT
>.|.|TRBV4-2|TRBJ2-7
CASSLEGGASYEQYF
TGTGCCAGCAGCCTGGAGGGGGGGGCATCCTACGAGCAGTACTTC
>.|.|TRBV4-1|TRBJ2-6
CASSQVGGAGANVLTF
TGCGCCAGCAGCCAGGTCGGGGGAGCAGGGGCCAACGTCCTGACTTTC
>.|.|TRBV29-1|TRBJ2-1
CSVTGRSSYNEQFF
TGCAGCGTGACTGGACGAAGCTCCTACAATGAGCAGTTCTTC
>TRBD2|.|TRBV27|TRBJ2-7
CASSPTSGGAGEQYF
TGTGCCAGCAGTCCAACTAGCGGGGGGGCCGGAGAGCAGTACTTC
>.|once|TRBV11-2|TRBJ1-2
CASSLVRGSRTSNYGYTF
TGTGCCAGCAGCTTAGTAAGGGGATCTCGTACATCTAACTATGGCTACACCTTC
>.|.|TRBV24-1|TRBJ1-4
CATSVRGTNEKLFF
TGTGCCACCAGTGTGAGGGGAACCAATGAAAAACTGTTTTTT
>.|.|TRBV6-2/TRBV6-3|TRBJ1-1
CASSYTPGQSNTEAFF
TGTGCCAGCAGTTATACCCCGGGACAATCGAACACTGAAGCTTTCTTT
>.|.|TRBV28|TRBJ2-2
CASRKGDRNTGELFF
TGTGCCAGCAGGAAAGGGGACCGCAACACCGGGGAGCTGTTTTTT
>TRBD1|.|TRBV18|TRBJ2-2
CASSPKRQGAPGELFF
TGTGCCAGCTCACCGAAACGACAGGGGGCGCCCGGGGAGCTGTTTTTT
>.|once|TRBV11-1|TRBJ2-7
CASSATNYEQYF
TGTGCCAGCAGCGCCACGAACTACGAGCAGTACTTC
>.|.|TRBV29-1|TRBJ1-4
CSVGSRTNEKLFF
TGCAGCGTGGGGTCCCGAACTAATGAAAAACTGTTTTTT
>TRBD1|.|TRBV7-3|TRBJ2-6
CASSLKRGPDRANVLTF
TGTGCCAGCAGCTTAAAAAGGGGGCCCGATAGGGCCAACGTCCTGACTTTC
>.|.|TRBV5-1|TRBJ2-5
CASSLEVGGGTQYF
TGCGCCAGCAGCTTGGAGGTAGGAGGTGGGACCCAGTACTTC